The 19 T cell receptor beta chains listed next were all sequenced from one sample in a study of T cell changes during pregnancy in multiple sclerosis. TCRdb's copy holds only in-frame clones and misses some; the assay was immunoSEQ multiplex PCR. Here the sample spans about 51,000 clones, under 95% being singletons. Sequencing used CD4+ T cells from peripheral blood mononuclear cells, obtained in the second trimester of pregnancy. These TCRs come from a female donor with multiple sclerosis, enrolled in a pregnancy study.

The genes are TRBV29-1 and TRBJ1-1; no clear D. Germline V lookup: CDR1 SQVTM, CDR2 ANQGSEA. The CDR3 spans 14 residues. Trimming took off 4 bases at V and 2 bases at J, with 14 bases between the two ends. Here the CDR3 reads CSVADTGGNTEAFF. DNA for the CDR3: TGCAGCGTTGCCGACACGGGAGGCAACACTGAAGCTTTCTTT.

The chain carries TRBV7-2 and TRBJ1-5, with 7 bases lining up with TRBD1. The CDR3 is 13 amino acids. The junction had 5 bases not matched to a gene; V was cut back by 5 bases and J by 7 bases. Germline-derived CDR1 and CDR2 are SGHTA and FQGNSA. The CDR3 nucleotides read TGTGCCAGCAGCACCCGACAGGGACAGCCCCAGCATTTT. Its protein product is CASSTRQGQPQHF.

The J gene is TRBJ1-2, the V gene TRBV2, with 8 bases fitting TRBD1. The CDR3 runs 12 residues. Germline lookup yields CDR1 SNHLY and CDR2 FYNNEI. V lost 9 bases to trimming and J lost 5 bases; unmatched junction nucleotides: 5. This CDR3 is CASQGAKYGYTF. The CDR3 bases are TGTGCCAGTCAGGGGGCGAAATATGGCTACACCTTC.

The chain carries TRBV7-9 and TRBJ1-1; the match to TRBD1 covers 9 bases. The length of the CDR3 is 14 residues. CDR1 and CDR2 (germline): SEHNR, FQNEAQ (reference sequence). J was trimmed by 4 bases and V by 5 bases; bases with no gene match: 5. The CDR3 is CASSPDRGFTEAFF. The CDR3 bases are TGTGCCAGCAGCCCGGACAGGGGTTTCACTGAAGCTTTCTTT.

The count of this clone is one. This chain joins TRBV12-5 and TRBJ1-1; 7 positions agree with TRBD1. The CDR3 runs 14 residues. The germline CDR1 and CDR2 sequences are LGHNT and FRNRAP. Trimming took 3 bases from V and 0 from J; bases not matched to a gene: 1. This chain's CDR3 is CASGFGTVNTEAFF. The DNA for the CDR3 is TGTGCTAGTGGTTTCGGGACAGTGAACACTGAAGCTTTCTTT.

CDR3 nucleotides: TGTGCCAGCAGCGTGTATACCGGGGAGCTGTTTTTT. It codes for CASSVYTGELFF. The chain uses TRBV9 and TRBJ2-2; D gene unclear. Trimming removed 2 bases from V and 5 bases from J, with 4 bases in between. CDR3 length equals 12 residues. Germline CDR1 is SGDLS and CDR2 is YYNGEE.

The chain employs TRBV5-6 and TRBJ2-3, with 13 bases lining up with TRBD2. From germline, CDR1 is SGHDT and CDR2 YYEEEE. This CDR3 spans 17 amino acids. V lost 4 bases, J lost 1 base, and 6 bases stayed unmatched. CDR3 nucleotide sequence: TGTGCCAGCAGCCTCCTCGGACTAGCGGGGGGCACAGATACGCAGTATTTT. It translates to CASSLLGLAGGTDTQYF.

The chain combines TRBV4-3 with TRBJ1-5; D not certain. Germline CDR1 reads LGHNA; CDR2 reads YSLEER. Trimming shortened V by 0 bases and J by 1 base, and 13 bases separated the two germline ends. This CDR3 region has 17 residues. CDR3 DNA sequence: TGCGCCAGCAGCCAAGATCTCCGGTCGGTGAGCAATCAGCCCCAGCATTTT. Translating it yields CASSQDLRSVSNQPQHF.

The chain links TRBV7-2 to TRBJ2-3, with 10 nucleotides matching TRBD2. The CDR3 is made up of 15 amino acids. J gave up 4 bases and V 1 base, and 2 bases lay outside the gene matches. CDR1 is SGHTA and CDR2 is FQGNSA in the germline V gene. Written as DNA, the CDR3 is TGTGCCAGCAGCTTAGTAGGACTAGCGGCAGATACGCAGTATTTT. It translates to CASSLVGLAADTQYF.

The chain joins TRBV9 to TRBJ1-2; a possible D gene is TRBD1 (6 bases). CDR1 and CDR2 (germline): SGDLS, YYNGEE. Trimming left V 3 bases short and J 3 bases short, with 15 bases between. The CDR3 runs 15 residues. CDR3 coding DNA: TGTGCCAGCAGCGCCTCGTGGGGGGGCGACTATGGCTACACCTTC. Protein: CASSASWGGDYGYTF.

The chain employs TRBV7-3 and TRBJ1-4; TRBD1 matches 7 bases. The CDR3 loop spans 14 amino acids. With V trimmed by 5 bases and J by 7 bases, 7 bases remained unmatched. The germline V gene encodes CDR1 SGHTA and CDR2 FQGTGA. As DNA, the CDR3 is TGTGCCAGCAGCCCGGGACCAGGGGGTGAAAAACTGTTTTTT. It yields the protein CASSPGPGGEKLFF.

This rearrangement joins TRBV4-3 to TRBJ2-5; possibly TRBD2 for D (6 bases). V was cut by 3 bases and J by 5 bases, with 13 bases left in between. CDR1 is LGHNA and CDR2 is YSLEER in the germline V gene. The CDR3 runs to 14 residues. The DNA for the CDR3 is TGCGCCAGCAGCCAGGGACTCGGAGTTGAGACCCAGTACTTC. This encodes CASSQGLGVETQYF.

V and J are TRBV19 and TRBJ1-2; 8 bases are a match to TRBD1. CDR3 length equals 14 residues. In germline, CDR1 is LNHDA, CDR2 SQIVND (reference sequence). Unmatched junction bases numbered 10, after V lost 9 bases and J lost 4 bases. This CDR3 reads CASRDRRSFYGYTF. The CDR3, as DNA: TGTGCCAGCCGGGACAGGCGATCGTTCTATGGCTACACCTTC.

This chain connects TRBV7-4 to TRBJ1-2; tentatively, D is TRBD1 (5 bases). Germline V lookup: CDR1 SGHVT, CDR2 SQSDAQ. This CDR3 contains 9 residues. This CDR3 is CSGETGYTF. The CDR3 DNA reads TGTTCGGGGGAGACTGGCTACACCTTC.

The V call is TRBV9, the J call TRBJ1-2; TRBD1 aligns across 11 bases. Germline V CDR1 and CDR2: SGDLS, YYNGEE. The CDR3 is 15 amino acids. The trim removed 3 bases at V and 4 bases at J, leaving 5 bases unmatched. The CDR3 loop is CASSAGQGDVYGYTF. The CDR3 coding sequence is TGTGCCAGCAGCGCGGGACAGGGGGACGTCTATGGCTACACCTTC.

The chain recombines TRBV5-1 with TRBJ2-1; 9 nucleotides align to TRBD2. The CDR3 has 15 amino acids. Germline CDR1 and CDR2: SGHRS and YFSETQ. V shed 1 base and J 3 bases; nucleotides not matched to a gene: 2. CDR3 loop: CASSLLAGNYNEQFF. The CDR3, as DNA: TGCGCCAGCAGCTTGCTAGCGGGGAACTACAATGAGCAGTTCTTC.

This sequence joins TRBV19 and TRBJ1-2, with D possibly TRBD1 on 6 matching bases. Trimming removed 6 bases from V and 4 bases from J, with 21 bases in between. The CDR3 has 16 amino acids. Germline CDR1 LNHDA, CDR2 SQIVND (reference sequence). In DNA form, the CDR3 reads TGTGCCAGTAGCATTTGGCTAATGGACAGCCCCTATGGCTACACCTTC. This encodes CASSIWLMDSPYGYTF.

The chain employs TRBV7-2 and TRBJ1-1; 7 bases line up with TRBD1. This CDR3 is 14 amino acids long. V was pared by 4 bases and J by 4 bases, with 6 bases of the junction left unmatched. CDR1 is SGHTA, CDR2 FQGNSA, per germline. The CDR3 DNA follows: TGTGCCAGCAGCTCCATCGACAGGGCCACTGAAGCTTTCTTT. Its protein product is CASSSIDRATEAFF. The variable domain in full, with the rest retrieved from reference TRBV7-2 and TRBJ1-1, is GAGVSQSPSNKVTEKGKDVELRCDPISGHTALYWYRQSLGQGLEFLIYFQGNSAPDKSGLPSDRFSAERTGGSVSTLTIQRTQQEDSAVYLCASSSIDRATEAFFGQGTRLTVV.

This clone was observed a single time. The chain recombines TRBV11-3 with TRBJ2-5; 9 bases match TRBD2. V lost 1 base and J lost 4; bases outside the gene matches: 4. The CDR3 is made up of 15 amino acids. Germline values: CDR1 SGHNT, CDR2 YENEEA. DNA of the CDR3: TGTGCCAGCAGCTTAGGCGGGGGGGCCACAGAGACCCAGTACTTC. Translated, it gives CASSLGGGATETQYF. Combining the CDR3 with reference TRBV11-3 and TRBJ2-5 gives the whole variable domain EAGVVQSPRYKIIEKKQPVAFWCNPISGHNTLYWYLQNLGQGPELLIRYENEEAVDDSQLPKDRFSAERLKGVDSTLKIQPAELGDSAVYLCASSLGGGATETQYFGPGTRLLVL.